The clone carrying this T cell receptor beta chain was seen repeatedly, ten times or more. CDR3 length: 15 residues. V gave up 1 base and J gave up 5 bases; unmatched junction bases: 6. The data derive from a study of blood T cells in healthy people across ages. Staff drew approximately 9.7 milliliters of peripheral blood from each donor. A second PCR, run for roughly 6 to 11 cycles, used a sample-barcoded 5' primer plus a J-beta primer mix. Tagging of each cDNA molecule was performed by a template-switch adaptor with 12 random nucleotides. One entry per CDR3 protein results from TCRdb running MiXCR on the 5' RACE reads. The table includes around 1,500,000 distinct CDR3 sequences, 28% detected once.

Sequenced sample: blood. The chain carries TRBV12-3 or TRBV12-4 and TRBJ2-5, with 8 bases lining up with TRBD2. The source of this sequence is a woman in her twenties or thirties in good health. The CDR3 region has the DNA TGTGCCAGCAGTTTAGACGGACTAGCAGGGGAGACCCAGTACTTC. Translated: CASSLDGLAGETQYF.